The rows below give T cell receptor beta chains drawn from one sample of a study of T-cell reconstitution after alpha-beta-depleted transplantation in children. Via MiXCR, TCRdb re-called the PCR reads, giving one row per CDR3 protein. The repertoire holds fewer than 550,000 distinct CDR3 sequences, about an eighth seen once, with 14% in the top ten. The specimen comprised PBMCs, mostly from graft donor cells, sampled 180 days after TCRalphabeta/CD19-depleted stem cell transplant. These receptors all come from a female patient aged 2-9 years who had a stem cell transplant for aplastic anemia, so the T cells may come from the graft donor. The CDR3 runs from the conserved cysteine through the conserved F or W. A D gene is named only where the DNA matches it firmly. For some rows the clone size is stated as once, few or many, or as a class when expanded; others skip it.

TRBJ2-7,TRBD1,TRBV28,many,TGTGCCAGCAGTCCGGTACAGGGGGCGTCGCCCTACGAGCAGTACTTC,CASSPVQGASPYEQYF
TRBJ1-2,TRBD1,TRBV10-3,few,TGTGCCATCAGGACCAGACAGGGACGCGCCCCTGGCTACACCTTC,CAIRTRQGRAPGYTF
TRBJ1-5,-,TRBV7-8,-,TGTGCCAGCAGCCTGGACTTGGGGGCCGGGCAGCCCCAGCATTTT,CASSLDLGAGQPQHF
TRBJ2-7,-,TRBV28,-,TGTGCCAGCAGTTTCCCTCAGTACGAGCAGTACTTC,CASSFPQYEQYF
TRBJ1-1,TRBD1,TRBV4-3,many,TGCGCCAGCAGCCATCGGACAGGGGGCCGGGGGACTGAAGCTTTCTTT,CASSHRTGGRGTEAFF
TRBJ2-1,-,TRBV29-1,many,TGCAGCGTAAGGGCCCGGAGATACAATGAGCAGTTCTTC,CSVRARRYNEQFF
TRBJ1-3,-,TRBV11-2,few,TGTGCCAGCAGCTTAGATCGTTGGCAGGCAAACACCATATATTTT,CASSLDRWQANTIYF
TRBJ2-5,TRBD2,TRBV2,few,TGTGCCAGCAGTGCAGCGGGAGGGCCAAAAGGGACCCAGTACTTC,CASSAAGGPKGTQYF
TRBJ2-3,TRBD2,TRBV6-2/TRBV6-3,few,TGTGCCAGCAGTTACTCGAGGCTAGCGGAGACCACAGATACGCAGTATTTT,CASSYSRLAETTDTQYF
TRBJ1-5,-,TRBV7-2,few,TGTGCCAGCAGCCTGGAGACAGGAATCGGCAATCAGCCCCAGCATTTT,CASSLETGIGNQPQHF
TRBJ1-1,-,TRBV29-1,few,TGCAGCGTTGAGTTGCGGGACATGAACACTGAAGCTTTCTTT,CSVELRDMNTEAFF
TRBJ2-3,-,TRBV7-2,-,TGTGCCAGCAGCCCTCCGGGGATTCGCACAGATACGCAGTATTTT,CASSPPGIRTDTQYF
TRBJ1-4,-,TRBV7-6,many,TGTGCCAGCAGTTCCACAGGGATGGGAAAACTGTTTTTT,CASSSTGMGKLFF
TRBJ2-3,TRBD2,TRBV5-1,many,TGCGCCAGCAGCCATACTAGCGAAGATACGCAGTATTTT,CASSHTSEDTQYF
TRBJ2-3,-,TRBV28,many,TGTGCCAGCAGTTCGTACAGGGAAGGTTCAGATACGCAGTATTTT,CASSSYREGSDTQYF
TRBJ2-3,-,TRBV29-1,many,TGCAGCGTTGAACCTAGTCCGACTAGCACAGATACGCAGTATTTT,CSVEPSPTSTDTQYF